This TCR beta chain comes out of a study of radiation and T cells in renal cell carcinoma. Time point: blood 2 weeks post-SBRT. The treatment is: 15 Gy SBRT to primary tumor, nephrectomy 4 weeks later. Serial blood draws occurred at baseline and 2 and 4 weeks post-SBRT. Turning to this clone: Its antigen remains unidentified.

The CDR3 sequence is 15 residues long. V shed 2 bases and J 4 bases; nucleotides not matched to a gene: 4. Germline assignment: CDR1 SGHNT and CDR2 YYREEE (reference sequence). Study-level points and caveats: In blood, top tumor clones expanded by 2 weeks, shrinking by 4.

Only in-frame clones appear in the TCRdb table, and some are missing; sequencing was by immunoSEQ multiplex PCR. The data hold just over 150,000 clones, with 87% observed a single time. The chain combines TRBV5-4 with TRBJ2-2; TRBD2 agrees at 8 bases. The sequence derives from a woman aged 45-65 years with renal cell carcinoma. The sequences come from blood, collected from a patient whose treatment included radiotherapy and nephrectomy. CDR3 nucleotides: TGTGCCAGCAGCTTTGTGGGGACTAGCACCGGGGAGCTGTTTTTT. It yields the protein CASSFVGTSTGELFF.